These T cell receptor beta chains were read from a single sample in a study of cytomegalovirus exposure and HLA in healthy donors. Repertoires were generated with immunoSEQ multiplex PCR, while TCRdb's copy carries only in-frame clones and drops some. The profile shows 82,000 or so clones, 10% of them singletons. What was sequenced was PBMCs. The receptors derive from a man in his sixties in good health and CMV-seropositive. Each CDR3 is given with its conserved first and last residue. A D gene is named only where the DNA matches it firmly. Clone size, where shown, is once, few, many, or a class for clones that have expanded.

>TRBJ2-3|TRBV4-1|-|few
TGCGCCAGCAGCTATCGAGGTCCCCTCACAGATACGCAGTATTTT
CASSYRGPLTDTQYF
>TRBJ2-1|TRBV19|TRBD2|few
TGTGCCAGTATGGGGATAGCGGGAGCCCCAGGTGAGCAGTTCTTC
CASMGIAGAPGEQFF
>TRBJ2-5|TRBV20-1|-|-
TGCAGTGCTAGCGCGGAAGAGACCCAGTACTTC
CSASAEETQYF
>TRBJ2-3|TRBV27|-|few
TGTGCCAGCAGAAAGCAAGTCGGGAGAAGCACAGATACGCAGTATTTT
CASRKQVGRSTDTQYF
>TRBJ2-2|TRBV7-8|TRBD2|few
TGTGCCAGCAGCTTGGGAGGGCAGCCCACCGGGGAGCTGTTTTTT
CASSLGGQPTGELFF
>TRBJ2-3|TRBV19|-|-
TGTGCCAGTAGTATAGGCGGGCCTTATCGTGCGCAGTATTTT
CASSIGGPYRAQYF
>TRBJ1-2|TRBV9|TRBD1|few
TGTGCCAGCAGCTCCACCGACAGGGAGGTAACCTTC
CASSSTDREVTF
>TRBJ2-4|TRBV7-9|TRBD1|-
TGTGCCAGCAGCGCCCTTACAGGGGTGGGCAAAAACATTCAGTACTTC
CASSALTGVGKNIQYF
>TRBJ1-4|TRBV5-4|-|-
TGTGCCAGCAGCCCCGACGGGGGGAGGTCGGGTGAAAAACTGTTTTTT
CASSPDGGRSGEKLFF
>TRBJ2-3|TRBV30|TRBD1|few
TGTGCCTGGGGACAGGGTGGTGGAGATACGCAGTATTTT
CAWGQGGGDTQYF
>TRBJ2-3|TRBV5-1|TRBD1|-
TGCGCCAGCAGCTTGGGAAGGGGGCGTGATACAGATACGCAGTATTTT
CASSLGRGRDTDTQYF
>TRBJ1-1|TRBV28|TRBD1|-
TGTGCCAGCAGTGCGGCAACAGGGGGTTTTACGGACACTGAAGCTTTCTTT
CASSAATGGFTDTEAFF
>TRBJ2-3|TRBV28|TRBD2|few
TGTGCCAGCAGTTTGCCTAGCGGCCACACAGATACGCAGTATTTT
CASSLPSGHTDTQYF
>TRBJ2-1|TRBV7-6|-|-
TGTGCCAGCAGCTTTGGGCCAGCCTACAATGAGCAGTTCTTC
CASSFGPAYNEQFF
>TRBJ2-4|TRBV28|-|-
TGTGCCAGCGGTGCGGTAGCCAAAAACATTCAGTACTTC
CASGAVAKNIQYF
>TRBJ2-1|TRBV27|-|few
TGTGCCAGCAGTTTCATTAGCTCCTACAATGAGCAGTTCTTC
CASSFISSYNEQFF
>TRBJ2-7|TRBV23-1|-|few
TGCGCCAGCAGTCATCGTCGGGATCGGGGTGAGCAGTACTTC
CASSHRRDRGEQYF
>TRBJ1-5|TRBV4-1|-|few
TGCGCCAGCAGCCAGCAAGAGACTAATAGCAATCAGCCCCAGCATTTT
CASSQQETNSNQPQHF
>TRBJ2-5|TRBV6-5|-|few
TGTGCCAGCAGCCACCTCACTAATTCAGAGACCCAGTACTTC
CASSHLTNSETQYF
>TRBJ1-1|TRBV4-1|-|-
TGCGCCAGCAGACAAGATAGGGGGGGGACTGAAGCTTTCTTT
CASRQDRGGTEAFF
>TRBJ2-5|TRBV11-2|TRBD2|-
TGTGCCAGCAGCTTAGGAGGGACTAGCGGGGAGCAAGAGACCCAGTACTTC
CASSLGGTSGEQETQYF
>TRBJ2-7|TRBV5-8|TRBD1|-
TGTGCCAGCAGCTTGGACAGGGGTCTACCCTACGAGCAGTACTTC
CASSLDRGLPYEQYF
>TRBJ2-7|TRBV5-1|-|-
TGCGCCAGCAGCTTGGGGGACTCCCGGGCCGAGCAGTACTTC
CASSLGDSRAEQYF
>TRBJ2-5|TRBV27|-|-
TGTGCCAGCAGTGGGGGGCAAGAGACCCAGTACTTC
CASSGGQETQYF
>TRBJ2-5|TRBV5-4|-|few
TGTGCCAGCAGCCACAGGATGGAAGAGACCCAGTACTTC
CASSHRMEETQYF
>TRBJ2-5|TRBV19|TRBD2|few
TGTGCCAGTAGGGATACTAGCGACGAACAAGAGACCCAGTACTTC
CASRDTSDEQETQYF
>TRBJ1-3|TRBV30|-|few
TGTGCCTGGAGTGGTCAGATATCTGGAAACACCATATATTTT
CAWSGQISGNTIYF
>TRBJ1-5|TRBV28|-|-
TGTGCCAGCAGGGCCGGGGGGAACAATCAGCCCCAGCATTTT
CASRAGGNNQPQHF
>TRBJ2-5|TRBV27|TRBD1|-
TGTGCCAGCAGACGAACCTGGGACAGGGAGGAAGAGACCCAGTACTTC
CASRRTWDREEETQYF
>TRBJ2-5|TRBV12-5|TRBD1|few
TGTGCTAGTCAGGGACAGCAAGAGACCCAGTACTTC
CASQGQQETQYF
>TRBJ1-1|TRBV5-1|TRBD1|-
TGCGCCAGCAGCTCCCGGTTTAGGGGGCGCCTAAAGAACACTGAAGCTTTCTTT
CASSSRFRGRLKNTEAFF
>TRBJ1-2|TRBV18|-|-
TGTGCCAGCTCACTACCGCAGGACTATGGCTACACCTTC
CASSLPQDYGYTF
>TRBJ2-2|TRBV28|-|-
TGTGCCAGCAAGGGAGTAACCGGGGAGCTGTTTTTT
CASKGVTGELFF
>TRBJ2-1|TRBV5-4|-|few
TGTGCCAGCAGCATGGGACTGGCCGACGAGCAGTTCTTC
CASSMGLADEQFF
>TRBJ2-2|TRBV27|-|-
TGTGCCAGCAGTTGGGGCGGTCTCCTTTCCGGGGAGCTGTTTTTT
CASSWGGLLSGELFF
>TRBJ1-2|TRBV6-6|-|-
TGTGCCAGCAGTTACGAGAACTATGGCTACACCTTC
CASSYENYGYTF
>TRBJ2-5|TRBV7-9|TRBD2|-
TGTGCCAGCAGTCTGGGGGCGGGACTAGCGGAAGAGACCCAGTACTTC
CASSLGAGLAEETQYF
>TRBJ2-3|TRBV7-3|TRBD2|few
TGTGCCAGCAGCCCCCAGGGACTAGCTACGGATACGCAGTATTTT
CASSPQGLATDTQYF
>TRBJ1-1|TRBV27|-|few
TGTGCCAGCAGCCCCAGGGGCTCCCCCCTGGACACTGAAGCTTTCTTT
CASSPRGSPLDTEAFF
>TRBJ2-5|TRBV7-9|-|few
TGTGCCAGCACCCTAGCCCCCCTAGAGACCCAGTACTTC
CASTLAPLETQYF
>TRBJ2-2|TRBV7-8|TRBD1|-
TGTGCCAGCAGCTTAGCCCAGGGGGCGGGGGAGCTGTTTTTT
CASSLAQGAGELFF
>TRBJ2-7|TRBV7-2|TRBD2|-
TGTGCCAGCAGCTTAGGTCCTAGCGGGAGGAGTAGCTCCTACGAGCAGTACTTC
CASSLGPSGRSSSYEQYF
>TRBJ1-2|TRBV30|TRBD1|-
TGTGCCTGGAGTGTTGGACAGGGGGCGAACTATGGCTACACCTTC
CAWSVGQGANYGYTF
>TRBJ2-7|TRBV28|-|few
TGTGCCAGCAGTAGCGGCCCCCAAACGTACGAGCAGTACTTC
CASSSGPQTYEQYF
>TRBJ2-3|TRBV9|TRBD2|-
TGTGCCAGCAGCGTAGGTCCTAGCGGTCCCACAGATACGCAGTATTTT
CASSVGPSGPTDTQYF
>TRBJ1-2|TRBV6-5|TRBD1|few
TGTGCCAGCCAAGGGACAGGGGGCCGTGGCTACACCTTC
CASQGTGGRGYTF
>TRBJ2-2|TRBV7-2|-|-
TGTGCCAGCAGCGAGAGGCTTGGGGAGCTGTTTTTT
CASSERLGELFF
>TRBJ2-1|TRBV7-3|-|few
TGTGCCAGCAGCTTAGGGCAGGCGGGTGAGCAGTTCTTC
CASSLGQAGEQFF
>TRBJ2-7|TRBV15|-|few
TGTGCCACCAGCAGAGCCCTCTCCTACGAGCAGTACTTC
CATSRALSYEQYF
>TRBJ2-5|TRBV6-6|-|-
TGTGCCAGCAGTTACTCGCAAGGGGCCACCAAAGAGACCCAGTACTTC
CASSYSQGATKETQYF
>TRBJ2-2|TRBV5-1|TRBD2|few
TGCGCCAGCAGCCCAGCGGGGGCCACGAACACCGGGGAGCTGTTTTTT
CASSPAGATNTGELFF
>TRBJ1-2|TRBV30|TRBD1|few
TGTGCCTGGAGTATACAGGGGGCACTAGGCTACACCTTC
CAWSIQGALGYTF
>TRBJ1-4|TRBV19|TRBD1|few
TGTGCCAGTAGTCGAAACAGGGGGAATTCTGAAAAACTGTTTTTT
CASSRNRGNSEKLFF
>TRBJ2-7|TRBV6-5|TRBD2|few
TGTGCCAGCAGTCCTCTAGGACTAGCGGGAGACGAGCAGTACTTC
CASSPLGLAGDEQYF
>TRBJ2-7|TRBV29-1|-|-
TGCAGCGTTGGAGGGAACGAGCAGTACTTC
CSVGGNEQYF